This paragraph covers one TCR beta chain sequence. Its target is unknown. This table comes from immunoSEQ multiplex PCR, and its TCRdb copy is limited to in-frame clones, with some not included. The data hold around 51,000 clones, with roughly 89% observed a single time. The CDR3 consists of 16 residues. The germline CDR1 and CDR2 sequences are SGHVS and FNYEAQ. V lost 1 base, J lost 0 bases, and 13 bases lay in between. This entry comes from a study of OX40 agonist ivuxolimab in advanced cancers. Overall study: Dose-escalation patients suffered from hepatocellular carcinoma, melanoma, renal cell or head and neck cancer. The study, taken as a whole, reports: Also showing low normalized T-cell clonal expansion were some of the nonresponders.

The sample was CD4+ or CD8+ T cells sorted from blood, taken in a trial of the OX40 agonist ivuxolimab. The rearrangement uses TRBV7-6 and TRBJ2-7; D possibly corresponds to TRBD2 (7 bases). This receptor was identified in an adult with an advanced solid tumor such as melanoma, head and neck, liver or kidney cancer. CDR3 protein: CASSLGGGYGSYEQYF. CDR3 nucleotide sequence: TGTGCCAGCAGCTTAGGGGGGGGCTACGGCTCCTACGAGCAGTACTTC. Full variable domain (outside the CDR3, taken from reference TRBV7-6 and TRBJ2-7): GAGVSQSPRYKVTKRGQDVALRCDPISGHVSLYWYRQALGQGPEFLTYFNYEAQQDKSGLPNDRFSAERPEGSISTLTIQRTEQRDSAMYRCASSLGGGYGSYEQYFGPGTRLTVT.